The 3 T cell receptor beta chains in this list originate from one sample, sequenced in a study of response to subunit inactivated influenza vaccine. A single record per CDR3 protein comes from TCRdb applying MiXCR to the RT-PCR reads. The sample shows about 480,000 distinct CDR3 sequences, approximately 13% of them seen only once. The starting material was PBMCs from blood, obtained 35 to 45 days after vaccination. Receptors were obtained from a man aged 45 to 65 who received an inactivated influenza vaccine.

This clonotype was seen ten or more times. This chain links TRBV12-3 or TRBV12-4 with TRBJ2-4; no firm D call. Trimming took 3 bases from V and 1 from J, leaving 10 bases between them. This CDR3 has 15 amino acids. The chain's CDR3 is CASSFRAGAKNIQYF. As DNA, the CDR3 is TGTGCCAGCAGTTTTCGGGCCGGGGCCAAAAACATTCAGTACTTC.

This clonotype was picked up a small number of times. V gene TRBV20-1 combines with J gene TRBJ1-1; D unclear. Between the trimmed V and J ends, which lost 3 bases and 5 bases, there was a span of 10 bases. Germline V CDR1 and CDR2: DFQATT, SNEGSKA (reference sequence). The CDR3 has 12 amino acids. The CDR3 loop reads CSASRRVTEAFF. The CDR3 DNA sequence: TGCAGTGCTAGCCGGAGGGTTACTGAAGCTTTCTTT.

This chain joins TRBV5-1 and TRBJ1-4; 11 positions agree with TRBD1. In germline, CDR1 is SGHRS, CDR2 YFSETQ. J lost 8 bases, V lost 4 bases, and 4 bases had no gene match. This CDR3 has 14 residues. The CDR3 nucleotides read TGCGCCAGCAGCGGGACAGGGGGGAAGGAAAAACTGTTTTTT. Residues: CASSGTGGKEKLFF. The complete variable domain, with remaining parts taken from reference TRBV5-1 and TRBJ1-4, reads KAGVTQTPRYLIKTRGQQVTLSCSPISGHRSVSWYQQTPGQGLQFLFEYFSETQRNKGNFPGRFSGRQFSNSRSEMNVSTLELGDSALYLCASSGTGGKEKLFFGSGTQLSVL.